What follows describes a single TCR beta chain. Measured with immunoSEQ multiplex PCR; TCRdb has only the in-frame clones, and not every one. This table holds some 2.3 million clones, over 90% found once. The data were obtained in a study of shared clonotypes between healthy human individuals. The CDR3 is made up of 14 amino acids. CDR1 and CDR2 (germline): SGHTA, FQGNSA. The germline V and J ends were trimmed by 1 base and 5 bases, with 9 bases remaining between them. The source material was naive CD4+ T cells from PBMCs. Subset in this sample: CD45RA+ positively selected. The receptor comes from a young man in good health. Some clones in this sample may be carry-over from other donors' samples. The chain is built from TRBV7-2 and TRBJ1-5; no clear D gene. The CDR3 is CASSLGSSDQPQHF. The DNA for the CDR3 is TGTGCCAGCAGCTTAGGTAGTTCCGATCAGCCCCAGCATTTT.